Below are 27 T cell receptor beta chains sequenced from a single sample in a study of blood T cell repertoires in COVID-19. Method: immunoSEQ multiplex PCR; TCRdb's copy keeps in-frame clones and lacks some. Of about 370,000 clones listed, around 89% were seen once; the top ten hold 6.5% to 8%. The sample comprised peripheral blood. The receptors here all came from a man aged 18 to 29 with active or convalescent COVID-19.

CDR3 bases: TGTGCCAGCAGCCCACAGGGCAGTTTTAACTATGGCTACACCTTC. As protein: CASSPQGSFNYGYTF. This rearrangement joins TRBV4-2 to TRBJ1-2; tentatively, D is TRBD1 (6 bases). The germline V and J ends were trimmed by 4 bases and 1 base, with 13 bases remaining between them. The CDR3 sequence is 15 residues long. Germline loops: CDR1 LGHNA, CDR2 YNFKEQ.

The V and J genes are TRBV7-2 and TRBJ1-1; TRBD1 is a possible D gene (6 bases). CDR1 and CDR2 (germline): SGHTA, FQGNSA. CDR3 length: 11 amino acids. V gave up 11 bases and J gave up 1 base, with 8 bases separating them. CDR3 sequence (DNA): TGTGCCGGGGGCGGGAACACTGAAGCTTTCTTT. Its translation is CAGGGNTEAFF.

The genes are TRBV7-3 and TRBJ1-1, with D unclear. The CDR3 has 13 amino acids. Germline V gene sequence: CDR1 SGHTA, CDR2 FQGTGA. V lost 5 bases and J 1 base, leaving 8 bases between the germline ends. The CDR3 region has the DNA TGTGCCAGCAGCAAGAGTCGGAACACTGAAGCTTTCTTT. This encodes CASSKSRNTEAFF.

The J gene is TRBJ1-5, the V gene TRBV6-2 or TRBV6-3, with 7 bases aligning to TRBD1. Germline CDR1 reads MNHEY; CDR2 reads SVGEGT. The CDR3 covers 15 residues. The V segment lost 6 bases and the J segment 7 bases; nucleotides outside the gene matches: 12. CDR3 amino acids: CASSNRQGSSQPQHF. The CDR3 DNA reads TGTGCCAGCAGCAACAGACAGGGTAGTAGCCAGCCCCAGCATTTT.

The chain uses TRBV27 and TRBJ2-7; D unresolved. V was trimmed by 2 bases and J by 0 bases, leaving 8 bases between them. The CDR3 length is 14 residues. Germline V lookup: CDR1 MNHEY, CDR2 SMNVEV (reference sequence). The CDR3 loop is CASSLEVGSYEQYF. In DNA form, the CDR3 reads TGTGCCAGCAGTTTAGAGGTTGGCTCCTACGAGCAGTACTTC.

The V and J genes are TRBV18 and TRBJ2-2; 9 nucleotides match TRBD1. The CDR3 extends over 16 amino acids. J gave up 7 bases and V 0 bases, and 6 bases lay outside the gene matches. CDR1 and CDR2 (germline): KGHSH, LQKENI. The CDR3 reads CASSPPGQGSGGELFF. In nucleotides, the CDR3 is TGTGCCAGCTCACCACCGGGACAGGGATCTGGCGGGGAGCTGTTTTTT.

This chain links TRBV28 with TRBJ1-5, with 7 bases identical to TRBD1. Trimming cost V 7 bases and J 6 bases; bases outside gene matches: 9. Germline CDR1 and CDR2: MDHEN and SYDVKM. The CDR3 is 14 residues long. The CDR3 region has the DNA TGTGCCAGCATTACAGGGGTCTCCGGTCAGCCCCAGCATTTT. Protein product: CASITGVSGQPQHF.

V and J are TRBV4-3 and TRBJ2-6, with 9 nucleotides matching TRBD1. V lost 5 bases to trimming and J lost 0 bases; unmatched junction nucleotides: 11. CDR1 LGHNA and CDR2 YSLEER come from the germline V gene. The CDR3 is made up of 19 amino acids. DNA for the CDR3: TGCGCCAGCAGCTTCGCAGGGGGACAGGGACACTCTGGGGCCAACGTCCTGACTTTC. Amino acids: CASSFAGGQGHSGANVLTF.

This sequence joins TRBV23-1 and TRBJ2-3, with 8 bases matching TRBD2. TRBV23-1 is treated as an ORF (open reading frame) with a function not yet certain. The CDR3 contains 13 residues. The J segment lost 6 bases and the V segment lost 4 bases, leaving 3 bases of the junction unmatched. The CDR3 region is CASSRGRWDTQYF. In DNA form, the CDR3 reads TGCGCCAGCAGTCGCGGGAGGTGGGATACGCAGTATTTT.

The chain has TRBV6-5 and TRBJ2-3, with 12 bases that match TRBD2. The CDR3 loop spans 16 amino acids. Per germline, CDR1 MNHEY and CDR2 SVGAGI. J lost 3 bases, V lost 1 base, and 2 bases had no gene match. CDR3 in DNA: TGTGCCAGCAGTTACTTCCTAGCGGGGGGGACAGATACGCAGTATTTT. Amino acids: CASSYFLAGGTDTQYF.

The chain combines TRBV11-1 with TRBJ2-1, with D hard to call. This CDR3 has 14 amino acids. Germline CDR1 SGHAT, CDR2 FQDESV (reference sequence). V gave up 2 bases and J gave up 8 bases, with 13 bases separating them. The CDR3 DNA sequence: TGTGCCAGCAGCTTACAACGGTATCTGGATGAGCAGTTCTTC. Translation: CASSLQRYLDEQFF.

V usage is TRBV19 and J usage is TRBJ2-3; 11 bases map to TRBD2. V dropped 9 bases and J dropped 6; count of bases not matched to a gene: 5. Germline V gene sequence: CDR1 LNHDA, CDR2 SQIVND (reference sequence). This CDR3 comprises 13 residues. CDR3 in amino acids: CASTSGRSDTQYF. Here the CDR3 DNA reads TGTGCCAGCACTAGCGGGAGAAGCGATACGCAGTATTTT. The full variable domain, rest sourced from reference TRBV19 and TRBJ2-3, is DGGITQSPKYLFRKEGQNVTLSCEQNLNHDAMYWYRQDPGQGLRLIYYSQIVNDFQKGDIAEGYSVSREKKESFPLTVTSAQKNPTAFYLCASTSGRSDTQYFGPGTRLTVL.

The chain joins TRBV28 to TRBJ1-2; 12 bases line up with TRBD1. Germline V gene lookup returns CDR1 MDHEN and CDR2 SYDVKM. V gave up 7 bases and J gave up 6 bases; unmatched junction bases: 12. The CDR3 length is 16 residues. CDR3 region: CASIMGQGAIWDGYTF. CDR3 nucleotide sequence: TGTGCCAGCATAATGGGACAGGGGGCTATTTGGGATGGCTACACCTTC.

The chain joins TRBV11-2 to TRBJ2-3; no clear D gene. V was trimmed by 1 base and J by 1 base, leaving 6 bases between them. The germline gives CDR1 SGHAT, CDR2 FQNNGV. The CDR3 spans 14 residues. CDR3 region: CASSLGPGTDTQYF. The CDR3 DNA follows: TGTGCCAGCAGCTTAGGTCCAGGCACAGATACGCAGTATTTT.

The genes are TRBV9 and TRBJ2-7; 9 bases are shared with TRBD1. CDR1 SGDLS and CDR2 YYNGEE come from the germline V gene. The CDR3 totals 12 residues. Losses at the gene ends were 4 bases for V and 9 bases for J; bases not matched to a gene: 5. CDR3 amino acids: CASSSQGAVQYF. CDR3 nucleotides: TGTGCCAGCAGCTCACAGGGGGCAGTGCAGTACTTC.

V and J are TRBV5-7 and TRBJ1-1, with 8 bases lining up with TRBD1. TRBV5-7 belongs to the ORF category, with a function that is uncertain. V gave up 5 bases and J gave up 1 base; unmatched junction bases: 19. This CDR3 has 19 residues. DNA of the CDR3: TGTGCCAGCAGTTATAAGATAAGCGGACAGGGATGGGGGAACACTGAAGCTTTCTTT. As protein: CASSYKISGQGWGNTEAFF.

The chain has TRBV3-1 (or the pseudogene TRBV3-2) and TRBJ2-7; 8 nucleotides match TRBD1. Trimming removed 2 bases from V and 4 bases from J; junction bases left unmatched: 4. The germline CDR1 and CDR2 sequences are LGHDT and YNNKEL (reference sequence). The CDR3 extends over 14 amino acids. The CDR3 is CASSQQDRVYEQYF. CDR3 DNA sequence: TGTGCCAGCAGCCAACAGGACAGGGTTTACGAGCAGTACTTC.

J is TRBJ1-1 and V is TRBV28, with D possibly being TRBD1 (6 bases). Germline V CDR1 and CDR2: MDHEN, SYDVKM. Trimming removed 5 bases from V and 0 bases from J, with 10 bases in between. This CDR3 comprises 14 residues. The CDR3 DNA reads TGTGCCAGCAGTCCGTACAGGGTGAACACTGAAGCTTTCTTT. It encodes CASSPYRVNTEAFF.

The V gene is TRBV6-5, the J gene TRBJ2-3, with D tentatively TRBD2 (6 bases). Between the trimmed V and J ends, which lost 6 bases and 2 bases, there was a span of 15 bases. Germline CDR1 is MNHEY and CDR2 is SVGAGI. CDR3 length equals 15 residues. The CDR3 bases are TGTGCCAGCAGATTTCAAGCGGGCCTCACAGATACGCAGTATTTT. Protein product: CASRFQAGLTDTQYF.

The V gene is TRBV5-6, the J gene TRBJ1-3; possibly TRBD1 for D (6 bases). Germline V lookup: CDR1 SGHDT, CDR2 YYEEEE. Between the trimmed V and J ends, which lost 4 bases and 7 bases, there was a span of 18 bases. The CDR3 runs 15 residues. CDR3 DNA: TGTGCCAGCAGCCCGGGTCGGGGGGCAAGGAACACCATATATTTT. This gives the protein CASSPGRGARNTIYF. The complete variable domain, with remaining parts taken from reference TRBV5-6 and TRBJ1-3, reads DAGVTQSPTHLIKTRGQQVTLRCSPKSGHDTVSWYQQALGQGPQFIFQYYEEEERQRGNFPDRFSGHQFPNYSSELNVNALLLGDSALYLCASSPGRGARNTIYFGEGSWLTVV.

The chain is built from TRBV28 and TRBJ2-2, with a possible D match to TRBD1 (6 bases). The V and J ends lost 3 bases and 4 bases respectively, with 15 bases between them. This CDR3 is built from 16 residues. Germline V lookup: CDR1 MDHEN, CDR2 SYDVKM. This CDR3 reads CASSFHPGAVTGELFF. CDR3 nucleotide sequence: TGTGCCAGCAGTTTCCATCCAGGGGCGGTCACCGGGGAGCTGTTTTTT. Variable domain in full (rest from reference TRBV28 and TRBJ2-2): DVKVTQSSRYLVKRTGEKVFLECVQDMDHENMFWYRQDPGLGLRLIYFSYDVKMKEKGDIPEGYSVSREKKERFSLILESASTNQTSMYLCASSFHPGAVTGELFFGEGSRLTVL.

The chain recombines TRBV4-1 with TRBJ1-1; 10 positions match TRBD1. The junction had 7 bases not matched to a gene; V was cut back by 4 bases and J by 5 bases. Germline V gives CDR1 MGHRA, CDR2 YSYEKL. There are 15 residues in the CDR3. CDR3 in DNA: TGCGCCAGCAGCCCCGACAGGGGGCTAGCAACTGAAGCTTTCTTT. Residues: CASSPDRGLATEAFF.

This chain uses TRBV2 with TRBJ2-3, with 7 nucleotides matching TRBD1. This CDR3 is built from 17 residues. Germline V gene lookup returns CDR1 SNHLY and CDR2 FYNNEI. V dropped 1 base and J dropped 0; count of bases not matched to a gene: 7. CDR3 amino acids: CASSEDPGQASTDTQYF. CDR3 coding DNA: TGTGCCAGCAGTGAAGACCCCGGACAGGCTAGCACAGATACGCAGTATTTT.

J is TRBJ1-2 and V is TRBV5-5; D is ambiguous. The V gene lost 4 bases and the J gene lost 5 bases, with 15 bases spanning the gap. This CDR3 is built from 14 residues. The germline gives CDR1 SGHKS, CDR2 YYEKEE (reference sequence). The CDR3 coding sequence is TGTGCCAGCAGCCCCGCTAGGGAGCTTTATGGCTACACCTTC. Translation gives CASSPARELYGYTF.

There are a few counts of this clone. This sample includes further DNA sequences coding for the same CDR3. The gene calls are TRBV18 and TRBJ2-4, with D possibly TRBD2 on 6 matching bases. The CDR3 length is 13 residues. Germline V gives CDR1 KGHSH, CDR2 LQKENI. Deletions cut 6 bases from V and 4 bases from J, with 10 bases between. The CDR3 loop is CASSPGEKNIQYF. As DNA, the CDR3 is TGTGCCAGCTCCCCGGGGGAGAAAAACATTCAGTACTTC.

The V call is TRBV7-3, the J call TRBJ1-2, with D possibly matching TRBD1 (6 bases). Germline assignment: CDR1 SGHTA and CDR2 FQGTGA. The V gene lost 5 bases and the J gene lost 4 bases, with 14 bases spanning the gap. The CDR3 extends over 14 amino acids. The CDR3 nucleotides are TGTGCCAGCAGCGCCGCGCAGGGGAGCTATGGCTACACCTTC. Its protein is CASSAAQGSYGYTF.

The table lists this clone with a count of one. This sequence joins TRBV7-2 and TRBJ2-7; the D gene is possibly TRBD1 (6 bases). Per the germline V gene, CDR1 is SGHTA and CDR2 is FQGNSA. CDR3 length: 13 amino acids. V was shortened by 3 bases and J by 4 bases, with 10 bases between the two germline ends. This CDR3 reads CASSLGQIYEQYF. CDR3 nucleotides: TGTGCCAGCAGCTTGGGACAAATTTACGAGCAGTACTTC.